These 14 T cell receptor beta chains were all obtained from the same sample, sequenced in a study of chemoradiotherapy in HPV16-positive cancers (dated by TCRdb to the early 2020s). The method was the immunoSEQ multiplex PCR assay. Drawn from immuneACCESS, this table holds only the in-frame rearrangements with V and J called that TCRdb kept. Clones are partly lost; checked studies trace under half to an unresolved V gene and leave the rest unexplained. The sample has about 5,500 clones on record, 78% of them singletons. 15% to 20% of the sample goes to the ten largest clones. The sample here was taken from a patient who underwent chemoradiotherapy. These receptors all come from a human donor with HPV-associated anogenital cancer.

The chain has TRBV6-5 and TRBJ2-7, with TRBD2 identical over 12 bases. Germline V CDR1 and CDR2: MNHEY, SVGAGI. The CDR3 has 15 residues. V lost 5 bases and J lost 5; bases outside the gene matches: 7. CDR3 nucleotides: TGTGCCAGCAGTCGCCGACTAGCGGGAGCCCACGAGCAGTACTTC. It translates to CASSRRLAGAHEQYF.

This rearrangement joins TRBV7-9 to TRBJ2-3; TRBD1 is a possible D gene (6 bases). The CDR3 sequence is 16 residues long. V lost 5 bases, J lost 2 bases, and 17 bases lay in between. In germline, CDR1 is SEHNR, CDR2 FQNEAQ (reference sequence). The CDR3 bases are TGTGCCAGCAGCCCAGGGGCCAGGTATAACACAGATACGCAGTATTTT. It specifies CASSPGARYNTDTQYF.

Here the CDR3 DNA reads TGTGCCAGCAGCCCGATACAACAGGGCTACGAGCAGTACTTC. Translated, it gives CASSPIQQGYEQYF. The chain combines TRBV28 with TRBJ2-7; TRBD1 might be the D (6 bases). V was trimmed by 6 bases and J by 3 bases, leaving 15 bases between them. The CDR3 is made up of 14 amino acids. The germline V gene encodes CDR1 MDHEN and CDR2 SYDVKM. Complete variable domain (other parts from reference TRBV28 and TRBJ2-7): DVKVTQSSRYLVKRTGEKVFLECVQDMDHENMFWYRQDPGLGLRLIYFSYDVKMKEKGDIPEGYSVSREKKERFSLILESASTNQTSMYLCASSPIQQGYEQYFGPGTRLTVT.

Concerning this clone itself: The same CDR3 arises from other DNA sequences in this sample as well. The CDR3 DNA reads as TGTGCCAGCAGCGTAGCGGCGGTTTCCTACGAGCAGTACTTC. This sequence encodes CASSVAAVSYEQYF. V usage is TRBV9 and J usage is TRBJ2-7; D remains ambiguous. Germline V gives CDR1 SGDLS, CDR2 YYNGEE. This CDR3 is built from 14 residues. Trimming shortened V by 0 bases and J by 1 base, and 8 bases separated the two germline ends.

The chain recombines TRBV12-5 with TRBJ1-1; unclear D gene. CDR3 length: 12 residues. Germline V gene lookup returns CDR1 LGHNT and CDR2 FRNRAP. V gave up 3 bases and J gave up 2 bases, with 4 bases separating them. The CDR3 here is CASGFLNTEAFF. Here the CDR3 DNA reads TGTGCTAGTGGTTTTTTAAACACTGAAGCTTTCTTT.

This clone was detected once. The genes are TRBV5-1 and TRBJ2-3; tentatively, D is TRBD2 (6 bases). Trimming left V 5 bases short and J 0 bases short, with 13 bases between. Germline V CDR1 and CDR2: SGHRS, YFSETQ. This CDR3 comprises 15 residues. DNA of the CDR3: TGCGCCAGCAGGGTGGGGGGACCAAGCACAGATACGCAGTATTTT. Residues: CASRVGGPSTDTQYF.

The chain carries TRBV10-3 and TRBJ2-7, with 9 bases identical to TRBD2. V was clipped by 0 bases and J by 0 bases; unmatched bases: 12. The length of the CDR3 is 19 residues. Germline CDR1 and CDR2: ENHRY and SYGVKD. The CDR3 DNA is TGTGCCATCAGTGAGTCGATGTCCGAGCGGGGGGCATACTCCTACGAGCAGTACTTC. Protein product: CAISESMSERGAYSYEQYF.

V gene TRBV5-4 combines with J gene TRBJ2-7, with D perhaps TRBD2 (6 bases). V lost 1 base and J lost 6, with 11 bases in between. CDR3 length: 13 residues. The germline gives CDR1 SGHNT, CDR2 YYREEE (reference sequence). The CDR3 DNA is TGTGCCAGCAGCTTGTGGGGAGGTGGCGAGCAGTACTTC. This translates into CASSLWGGGEQYF. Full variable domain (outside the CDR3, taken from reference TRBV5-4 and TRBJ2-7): ETGVTQSPTHLIKTRGQQVTLRCSSQSGHNTVSWYQQALGQGPQFIFQYYREEENGRGNFPPRFSGLQFPNYSSELNVNALELDDSALYLCASSLWGGGEQYFGPGTRLTVT.

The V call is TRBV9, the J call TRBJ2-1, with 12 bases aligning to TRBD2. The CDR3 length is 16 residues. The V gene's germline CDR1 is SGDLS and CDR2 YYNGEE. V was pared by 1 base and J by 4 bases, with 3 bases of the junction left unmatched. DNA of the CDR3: TGTGCCAGCAGCGTAACTAGCGGGGGGCGGTACAATGAGCAGTTCTTC. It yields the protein CASSVTSGGRYNEQFF.

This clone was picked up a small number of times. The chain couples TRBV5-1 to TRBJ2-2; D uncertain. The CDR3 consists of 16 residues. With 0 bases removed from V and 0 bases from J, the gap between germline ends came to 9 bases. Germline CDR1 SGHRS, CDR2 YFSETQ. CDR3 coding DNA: TGCGCCAGCAGCTTGGATGGGATTTCGAACACCGGGGAGCTGTTTTTT. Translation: CASSLDGISNTGELFF.

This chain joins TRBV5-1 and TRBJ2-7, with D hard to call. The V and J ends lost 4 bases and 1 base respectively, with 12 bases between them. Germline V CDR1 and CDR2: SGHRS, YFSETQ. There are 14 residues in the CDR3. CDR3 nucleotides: TGCGCCAGCAGCCTAACCTTTAGATCCTACGAGCAGTACTTC. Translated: CASSLTFRSYEQYF.

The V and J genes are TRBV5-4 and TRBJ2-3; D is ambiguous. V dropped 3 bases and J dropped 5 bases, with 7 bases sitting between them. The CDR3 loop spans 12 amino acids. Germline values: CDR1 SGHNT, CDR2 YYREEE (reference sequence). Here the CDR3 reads CASSSFVDTQYF. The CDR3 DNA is TGTGCCAGCAGCTCCTTCGTAGATACGCAGTATTTT.

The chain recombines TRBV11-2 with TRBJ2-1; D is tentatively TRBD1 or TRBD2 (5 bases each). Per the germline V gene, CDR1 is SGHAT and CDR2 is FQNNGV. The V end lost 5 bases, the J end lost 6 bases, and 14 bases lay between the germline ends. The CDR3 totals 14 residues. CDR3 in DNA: TGTGCCAGCAGCCCACGAGGGGCCCTCAATGAGCAGTTCTTC. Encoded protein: CASSPRGALNEQFF.

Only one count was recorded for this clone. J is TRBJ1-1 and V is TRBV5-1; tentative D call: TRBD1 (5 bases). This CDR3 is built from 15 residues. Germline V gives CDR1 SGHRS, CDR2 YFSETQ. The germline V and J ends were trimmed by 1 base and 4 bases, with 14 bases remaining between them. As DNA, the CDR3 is TGCGCCAGCAGCTTGCTTGGGGGGAGGAGCACTGAAGCTTTCTTT. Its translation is CASSLLGGRSTEAFF.